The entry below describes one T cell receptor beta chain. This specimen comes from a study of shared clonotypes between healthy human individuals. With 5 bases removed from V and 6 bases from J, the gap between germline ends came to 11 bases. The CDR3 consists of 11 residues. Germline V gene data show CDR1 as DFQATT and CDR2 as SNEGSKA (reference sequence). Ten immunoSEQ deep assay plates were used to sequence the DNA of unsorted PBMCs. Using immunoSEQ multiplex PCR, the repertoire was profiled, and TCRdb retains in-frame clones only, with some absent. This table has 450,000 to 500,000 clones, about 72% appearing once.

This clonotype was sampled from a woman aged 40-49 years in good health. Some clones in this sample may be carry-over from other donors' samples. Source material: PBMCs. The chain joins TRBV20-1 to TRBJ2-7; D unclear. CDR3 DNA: TGCAGTGCTCCCTACTACGGCGAGCAGTACTTC. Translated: CSAPYYGEQYF.